One and the same sample provided the 23 T cell receptor beta chains below, sequenced in a study of glioma-infiltrating T cells. Using RNA template, CDR3s of TCR alpha and beta were amplified with iRepertoire arm-PCR. MiXCR, applied by TCRdb to the multiplex PCR reads, yields one record per CDR3 protein. The sample consists of under 200,000 distinct CDR3 sequences, more than 35% of them appearing once. Sequencing used glioma tissue, nonneoplastic brain tissue, or PBMCs (not recorded which). Receptors originate from a human donor with low-grade glioma or glioblastoma, undergoing nonglioma brain surgery, or in good health (not recorded which).

V is TRBV6-2 or TRBV6-3 and J is TRBJ2-5; 8 nucleotides agree with TRBD2. The CDR3 covers 15 residues. The junction had 5 bases not matched to a gene; V was cut back by 5 bases and J by 0 bases. Germline V CDR1 and CDR2: MNHEY, SVGEGT. The CDR3 DNA sequence: TGTGCCAGCAGTACTAGCGGAGAGTACCAAGAGACCCAGTACTTC. It specifies CASSTSGEYQETQYF.

With respect to this clonotype: The junction shows a germline mismatch at one end, possibly a read error. The chain combines TRBV4-1 with TRBJ1-5; 8 nucleotides agree with TRBD1. This CDR3 region has 17 residues. Per germline, CDR1 MGHRA and CDR2 YSYEKL. CDR3: CARSQSIGQGSNQPQHF. In DNA, the CDR3 is TGCGCCAGGAGCCAATCGATAGGACAGGGCAGCAATCAGCCCCAGCATTTT.

This clonotype was seen at least ten times. The genes are TRBV7-2 and TRBJ2-7; tentative D call: TRBD1 (5 bases). The germline V and J ends were trimmed by 3 bases and 7 bases, with 13 bases remaining between them. Germline CDR1 SGHTA, CDR2 FQGNSA. The CDR3 totals 13 residues. The CDR3 bases are TGTGCCAGCAGCTTTTTAAGGGGCGAAGAGCAGTACTTC. This sequence encodes CASSFLRGEEQYF.

Details on this clonotype: A read error may explain this, as a much larger clone is one base away. J is TRBJ2-1 and V is TRBV24-1; D perhaps matches TRBD1 (6 bases). This CDR3 region has 11 residues. The germline V gene has CDR1 KGHDR and CDR2 SFDVKD. CDR3 coding DNA: TGTGCCACCAGCAGGGGTATTGAGCAGCTCTTC. This sequence encodes CATSRGIEQLF.

This clonotype was seen ten or more times. The gene calls are TRBV5-1 and TRBJ1-1; 8 bases match TRBD1. CDR3 length equals 15 residues. Looked up from germline, CDR1 is SGHRS and CDR2 is YFSETQ. J lost 3 bases, V lost 3 bases, and 7 bases had no gene match. This CDR3 reads CASSWGSTGDTEAFF. CDR3 DNA sequence: TGCGCCAGCAGCTGGGGGTCGACAGGGGACACTGAAGCTTTCTTT.

On this clonotype itself: Possible read error: a much larger clone is one base away. The V and J genes are TRBV2 and TRBJ2-7; 10 bases agree with TRBD2. Germline V gene sequence: CDR1 SNHLY, CDR2 FYNNEI. The V and J ends lost 3 bases and 7 bases, in that order; junction bases with no gene match: 9. The CDR3 runs to 15 residues. CDR3 nucleotides: TGTGCCAGCAGTGACCGGACTAGCGGATACAATGAGCAGTACTTC. Residues: CASSDRTSGYNEQYF.

Details on this clonotype: The junction departs from germline at one end; a sequencing error may be responsible. The chain uses TRBV14 and TRBJ2-3, with 7 bases lining up with TRBD1. The CDR3 loop spans 16 amino acids. Germline V CDR1 and CDR2: SGHDN, FVKESK. The CDR3 coding sequence is TGTGCCAGCATCCAAGCACGGGACAGATTCACAGATACGCAGTATTTT. It is translated as CASIQARDRFTDTQYF.

This clonotype has at least ten counts. This chain joins TRBV20-1 and TRBJ2-5, with D perhaps being TRBD1 or TRBD2 (5 bases each). CDR1 and CDR2 from the germline V gene are DFQATT and SNEGSKA (reference sequence). V was trimmed by 5 bases and J by 0 bases, leaving 13 bases between them. The CDR3 consists of 14 residues. In nucleotides, the CDR3 is TGCAGTGCTGCTCACGGGACCCACCAAGAGACCCAGTACTTC. Amino acids: CSAAHGTHQETQYF.

This clonotype was detected ten times or more. The CDR3 nucleotides read TGTGCCCCTTGGACAGGGCCCTACAATGAGCAGTTCTTC. Protein sequence: CAPWTGPYNEQFF. The chain employs TRBV24-1 and TRBJ2-1, with 8 bases matching TRBD1. V trimming: 12 bases; J trimming: 2 bases; junction bases outside the gene matches: 5. The CDR3 is 13 amino acids. Germline V gene lookup returns CDR1 KGHDR and CDR2 SFDVKD.

There are a few counts of this clonotype. The rearrangement uses TRBV7-2 and TRBJ2-3; D gene unclear. The germline V gene has CDR1 SGHTA and CDR2 FQGNSA. V was clipped by 1 base and J by 0 bases, with 11 bases between them. The CDR3 length is 16 residues. The CDR3 coding sequence is TGTGCCAGCAGCTTAGATGGCGGTCCTAGCACAGATACGCAGTATTTT. As protein: CASSLDGGPSTDTQYF.

The chain links TRBV20-1 to TRBJ2-7; no definite D call. There are 14 residues in the CDR3. The germline V and J ends were trimmed by 5 bases and 12 bases, with 26 bases remaining between them. The germline gives CDR1 DFQATT, CDR2 SNEGSKA (reference sequence). The DNA for the CDR3 is TGCAGTGCTCCGACCGGGCCTCTCGGGTCCGCGCCGTACTTC. Translated, it gives CSAPTGPLGSAPYF.

As to this clonotype: This may be a read error: a much more frequent sequence differs by one nucleotide. This chain uses TRBV6-1 with TRBJ2-7, with 15 bases identical to TRBD2. The germline CDR1 and CDR2 sequences are MNHNS and SASEGT. This CDR3 spans 16 amino acids. The V gene end was trimmed by 5 bases and the J gene end by 6 bases; junction bases not matched to a gene: 8. CDR3 sequence reads: CASSIGLAGGRGEQYF. CDR3 DNA: TGTGCCAGCAGTATAGGACTAGCGGGAGGGCGGGGCGAGCAGTACTTC.

This clonotype was recorded at least ten times. The chain is built from TRBV6-1 and TRBJ2-3, with 13 bases identical to TRBD2. This CDR3 is built from 16 residues. After removal of 2 bases from V and 5 bases from J, the junction contained 4 bases not matched to a gene. Germline values: CDR1 MNHNS, CDR2 SASEGT. The CDR3 DNA reads TGTGCCAGCAGTGAAACTAGCGGGAGGGCCCGAGATACGCAGTATTTT. Encoded protein: CASSETSGRARDTQYF.

As regards this clonotype: A clone one base away is much larger, so this may be a read error. The chain employs TRBV20-1 and TRBJ2-1, with TRBD2 as a possible D gene (6 bases). The ends were cut back, 4 bases at V and 6 bases at J, with 22 bases in the middle. The germline gives CDR1 DFQATT, CDR2 SNEGSKA (reference sequence). CDR3 length equals 16 residues. CDR3 coding DNA: TGCAGTGCTAACGAATACGGGAATAGCGGACTCAATGAGCAGTTCTTC. This translates into CSANEYGNSGLNEQFF.

This clonotype was counted ten times or more. The rearrangement joins TRBV20-1 to TRBJ2-7; D ambiguous. The germline gives CDR1 DFQATT, CDR2 SNEGSKA (reference sequence). CDR3 length: 12 amino acids. Trimming took off 2 bases at V and 1 base at J, with 6 bases between the two ends. CDR3 nucleotides: TGCAGTGCTAGACTAGATTCCTACGAGCAGTACTTC. It translates to CSARLDSYEQYF.

This clonotype was detected many times. The chain couples TRBV3-1 to TRBJ1-2; D not certain. Trimming stripped 7 bases from V and 5 bases from J, with 11 bases between. CDR1 and CDR2 (germline): LGHDT, YNNKEL (reference sequence). The CDR3 runs 12 residues. This CDR3 reads CASTDGTYGYTF. CDR3 sequence (DNA): TGTGCCAGCACGGACGGAACTTATGGCTACACCTTC.

This clonotype was recorded a few times. The chain is built from TRBV19 and TRBJ2-2, with D tentatively TRBD1 or TRBD2 (5 bases each). Trimming removed 4 bases at V and 2 bases at J, with 14 bases between. Per the germline V gene, CDR1 is LNHDA and CDR2 is SQIVND (reference sequence). The CDR3 sequence is 16 residues long. The CDR3 DNA is TGTGCCAGTAGTACTACGGGACGGCCAAACACCGGGGAGCTGTTTTTT. It encodes CASSTTGRPNTGELFF.

This clonotype has only a few counts. The V and J genes are TRBV2 and TRBJ1-4, with D unresolved. This CDR3 is 15 amino acids long. Trimming took off 5 bases at V and 7 bases at J, with 17 bases between the two ends. Germline V gene lookup returns CDR1 SNHLY and CDR2 FYNNEI. CDR3 loop: CASSSFRESGEKLFF. The DNA for the CDR3 is TGTGCCAGCAGTTCCTTTCGGGAAAGCGGTGAAAAACTGTTTTTT.

This clonotype has a handful of counts. It may be a read error: a sequence one base away is much more abundant. The chain employs TRBV4-2 and TRBJ2-5, with 8 bases aligning to TRBD2. This CDR3 is 13 amino acids long. Germline-derived CDR1 and CDR2 are LGHNA and YNFKEQ. CDR3 amino acids: CASSLAGLETKYF. As DNA, the CDR3 is TGTGCCAGCAGCTTAGCGGGGTTGGAGACCAAGTACTTC.

Notes on this clonotype: This clone may be a read error of a much larger clone one base away. The chain joins TRBV28 to TRBJ2-2, with D possibly matching TRBD1 (5 bases). Germline lookup yields CDR1 MDHEN and CDR2 SYDVKM. The CDR3 is 15 residues long. The CDR3, as DNA: TGTGCCAGTGACCAGGGAATCGCGAACACCCGGGAGCTGTTTTTT. It specifies CASDQGIANTRELFF.

In this sample, this clonotype turned up many times. The CDR3 spells CASSSPRQGGYEQYF. CDR3 in DNA: TGTGCCAGCAGCTCCCCTCGACAGGGCGGGTACGAGCAGTACTTC. The J gene is TRBJ2-7, the V gene TRBV6-1; 7 nucleotides line up with TRBD1. Germline trimming cut 6 bases from V and 4 bases from J; bases unmatched to any gene: 12. This CDR3 contains 15 residues. From germline, CDR1 is MNHNS and CDR2 SASEGT.

Notes on this clonotype: One junction end disagrees with the germline gene, perhaps due to a read error. The chain links TRBV5-8 to TRBJ2-1; 7 bases fit TRBD2. Looked up from germline, CDR1 is SGHTS and CDR2 is YDEGEE. The CDR3 consists of 16 residues. CDR3 sequence: CASSTNSGSSYNEQLF. CDR3 sequence (DNA): TGTGCCAGCAGCACAAATAGCGGGTCTTCCTACAATGAGCAGTTGTTC.

On this clonotype itself: Since a much larger clone is just one base distant, this may be a read error. This sequence joins TRBV7-2 and TRBJ2-7; TRBD2 aligns across 7 bases. The CDR3 runs to 15 residues. The germline CDR1 and CDR2 sequences are SGHTA and FQGNSA. The CDR3 sequence is CASSLGGGSSYKQYF. CDR3 nucleotide sequence: TGTGCCAGCAGCTTAGGGGGCGGGAGCTCCTACAAGCAGTACTTC.